This T cell receptor beta chain came from a study of blood T cell repertoires in COVID-19. Whole-study context: Donors in the United States, Italy and Spain gave samples during acute or convalescent COVID-19. The analysed material was cDNA or gDNA that came from T cells, B-cell-depleted T cells, or PBMCs.

The count of this clone is one. The CDR3 covers 13 residues. V lost 5 bases and J lost 4, with 11 bases in between. Germline-derived CDR1 and CDR2 are SGHAT and FQNNGV. In the authors' workflow: How many nucleated cells were present was estimated from reference gene primer amplification. Clones were read by immunoSEQ multiplex PCR, and TCRdb kept only the in-frame ones, dropping some. V, J and clone size were drawn from that table, and D and trimming were deduced from the DNA. This sample carries 95,000 to 100,000 clones, around 93% of them seen once, and the ten largest clones take approximately 15%.

The chain joins TRBV11-2 to TRBJ1-2; D is uncertain. The sequenced material came from peripheral blood. The sequence was collected from a man aged 45 to 65 with acute or convalescent COVID-19. In DNA, the CDR3 is TGTGCCAGCAGCCGTGGCGGGTCCTATGGCTACACCTTC. Its translation: CASSRGGSYGYTF.